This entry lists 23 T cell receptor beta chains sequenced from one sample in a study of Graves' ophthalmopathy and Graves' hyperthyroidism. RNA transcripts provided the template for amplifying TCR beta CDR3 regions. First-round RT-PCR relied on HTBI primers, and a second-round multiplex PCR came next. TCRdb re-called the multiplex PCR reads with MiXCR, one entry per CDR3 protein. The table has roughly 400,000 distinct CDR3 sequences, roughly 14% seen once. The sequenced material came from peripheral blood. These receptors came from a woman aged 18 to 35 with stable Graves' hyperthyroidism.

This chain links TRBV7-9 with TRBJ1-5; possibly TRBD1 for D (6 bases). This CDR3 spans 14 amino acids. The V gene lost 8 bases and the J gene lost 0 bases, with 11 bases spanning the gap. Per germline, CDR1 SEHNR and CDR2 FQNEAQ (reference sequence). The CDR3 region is CASARDNSNQPQHF. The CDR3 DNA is TGTGCCAGCGCCCGGGACAATAGCAATCAGCCCCAGCATTTT.

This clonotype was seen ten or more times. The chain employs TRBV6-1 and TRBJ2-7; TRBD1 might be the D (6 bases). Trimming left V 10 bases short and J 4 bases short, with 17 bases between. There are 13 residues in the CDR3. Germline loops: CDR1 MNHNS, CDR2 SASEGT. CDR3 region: CATPRQQGYEQYF. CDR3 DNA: TGTGCCACACCTCGCCAACAGGGTTACGAGCAGTACTTC.

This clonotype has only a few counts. Written as DNA, the CDR3 is TGTGCCACCAGTGATCAAATCTCCTACGAGCAGTACTTC. It translates to CATSDQISYEQYF. V gene TRBV24-1 combines with J gene TRBJ2-7; D is undetermined. In germline, CDR1 is KGHDR, CDR2 SFDVKD. The CDR3 runs to 13 residues. The ends were cut back, 3 bases at V and 0 bases at J, with 5 bases in the middle.

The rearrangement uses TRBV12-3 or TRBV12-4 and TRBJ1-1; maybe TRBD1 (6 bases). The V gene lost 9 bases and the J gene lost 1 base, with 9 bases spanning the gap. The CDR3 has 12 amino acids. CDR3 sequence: CASAGQNTEAFF. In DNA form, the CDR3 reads TGTGCCAGTGCGGGACAGAACACTGAAGCTTTCTTT.

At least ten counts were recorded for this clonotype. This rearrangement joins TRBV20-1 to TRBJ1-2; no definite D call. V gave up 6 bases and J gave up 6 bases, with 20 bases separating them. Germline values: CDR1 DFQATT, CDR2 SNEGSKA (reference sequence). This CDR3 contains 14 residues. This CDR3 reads CSALVPGFGDGYTF. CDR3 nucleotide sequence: TGCAGTGCCCTCGTACCGGGATTCGGGGATGGCTACACCTTC.

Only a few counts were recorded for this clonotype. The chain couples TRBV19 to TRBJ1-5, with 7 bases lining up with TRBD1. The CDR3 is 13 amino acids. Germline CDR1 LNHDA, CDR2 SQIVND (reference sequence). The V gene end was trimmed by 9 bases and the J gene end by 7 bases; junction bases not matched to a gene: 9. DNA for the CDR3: TGTGCCAGGATACAGGGGCCGGAGCAGCCCCAGCATTTT. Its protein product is CARIQGPEQPQHF.

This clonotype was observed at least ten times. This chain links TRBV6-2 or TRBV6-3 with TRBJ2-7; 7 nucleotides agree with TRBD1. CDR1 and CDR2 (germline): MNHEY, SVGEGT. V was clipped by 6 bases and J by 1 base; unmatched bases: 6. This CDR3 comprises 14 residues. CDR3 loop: CASRRAGGSYEQYF. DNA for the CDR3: TGTGCCAGCAGGAGGGCAGGGGGATCCTACGAGCAGTACTTC.

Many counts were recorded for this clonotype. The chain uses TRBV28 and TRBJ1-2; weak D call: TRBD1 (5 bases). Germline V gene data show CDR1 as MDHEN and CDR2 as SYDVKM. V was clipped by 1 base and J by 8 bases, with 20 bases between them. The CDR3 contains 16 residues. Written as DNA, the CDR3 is TGTGCCAGCAGTTTATTTCGGGAGGGGCCGAACCCCGGCTACACCTTC. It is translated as CASSLFREGPNPGYTF.

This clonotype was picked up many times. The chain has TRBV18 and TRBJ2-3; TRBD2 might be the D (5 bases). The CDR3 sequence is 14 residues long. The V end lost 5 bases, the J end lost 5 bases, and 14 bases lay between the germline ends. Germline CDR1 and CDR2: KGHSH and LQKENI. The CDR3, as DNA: TGTGCCAGCTCAGGTTTTACGGGAAAAGATACGCAGTATTTT. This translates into CASSGFTGKDTQYF.

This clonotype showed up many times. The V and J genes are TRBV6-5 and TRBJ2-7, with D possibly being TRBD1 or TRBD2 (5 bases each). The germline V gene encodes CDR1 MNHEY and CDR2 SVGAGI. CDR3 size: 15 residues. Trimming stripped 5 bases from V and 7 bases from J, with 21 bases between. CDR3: CASSPTGRVLGEQYF. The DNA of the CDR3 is TGTGCCAGCAGTCCGACGGGGCGGGTTCTAGGGGAGCAGTACTTC.

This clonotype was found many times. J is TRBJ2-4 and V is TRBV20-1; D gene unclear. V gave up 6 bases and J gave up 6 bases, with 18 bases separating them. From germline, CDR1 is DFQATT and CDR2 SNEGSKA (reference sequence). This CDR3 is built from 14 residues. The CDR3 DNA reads TGCAGTGCCCCTATGACACCCGGTGGAAACATTCAGTACTTC. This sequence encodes CSAPMTPGGNIQYF.

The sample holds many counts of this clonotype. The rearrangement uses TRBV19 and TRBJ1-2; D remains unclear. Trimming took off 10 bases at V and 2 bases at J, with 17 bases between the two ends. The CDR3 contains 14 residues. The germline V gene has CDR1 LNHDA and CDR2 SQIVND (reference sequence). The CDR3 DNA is TGTGCCACCATGAACCCGCCCCTAAACTATGGCTACACCTTC. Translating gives CATMNPPLNYGYTF.

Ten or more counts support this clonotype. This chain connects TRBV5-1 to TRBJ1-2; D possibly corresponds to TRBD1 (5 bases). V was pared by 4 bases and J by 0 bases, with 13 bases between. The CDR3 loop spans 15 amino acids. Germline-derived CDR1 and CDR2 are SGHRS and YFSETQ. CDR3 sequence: CASSIQDVSNYGYTF. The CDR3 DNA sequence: TGCGCCAGCAGCATACAGGACGTATCTAACTATGGCTACACCTTC.

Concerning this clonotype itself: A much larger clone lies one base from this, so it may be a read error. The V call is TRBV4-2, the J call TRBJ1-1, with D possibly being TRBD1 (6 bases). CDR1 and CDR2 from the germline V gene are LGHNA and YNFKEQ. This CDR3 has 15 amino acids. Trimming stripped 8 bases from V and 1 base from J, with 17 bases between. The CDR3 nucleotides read TGTGCCAGCGGCCTCTTAAGAGGGGGGAACACTGAAGCTTTCTTT. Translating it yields CASGLLRGGNTEAFF.

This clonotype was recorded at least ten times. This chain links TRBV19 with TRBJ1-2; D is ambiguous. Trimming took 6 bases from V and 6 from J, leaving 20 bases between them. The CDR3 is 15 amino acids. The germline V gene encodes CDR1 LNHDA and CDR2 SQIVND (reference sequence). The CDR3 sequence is CASSPDLAYGDGYTF. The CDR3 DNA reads TGTGCCAGTAGCCCCGATCTCGCGTACGGTGATGGCTACACCTTC.

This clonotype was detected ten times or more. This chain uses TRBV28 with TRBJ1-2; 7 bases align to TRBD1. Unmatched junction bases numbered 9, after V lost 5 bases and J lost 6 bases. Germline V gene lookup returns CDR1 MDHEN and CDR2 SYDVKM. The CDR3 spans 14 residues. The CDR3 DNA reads TGTGCCAGCAGTACCGACAGGGACAATAATGGCTACACCTTC. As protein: CASSTDRDNNGYTF.

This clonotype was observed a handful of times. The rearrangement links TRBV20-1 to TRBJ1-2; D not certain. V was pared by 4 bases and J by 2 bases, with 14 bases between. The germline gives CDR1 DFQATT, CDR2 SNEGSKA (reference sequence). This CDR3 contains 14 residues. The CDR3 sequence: CSANLQVGNYGYTF. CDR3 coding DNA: TGCAGTGCTAATCTTCAAGTAGGGAACTATGGCTACACCTTC.

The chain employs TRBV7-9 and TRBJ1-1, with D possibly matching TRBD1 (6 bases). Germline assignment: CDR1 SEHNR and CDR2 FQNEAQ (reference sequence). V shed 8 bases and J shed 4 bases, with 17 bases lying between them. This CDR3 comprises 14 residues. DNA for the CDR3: TGTGCCAGCGGCAGGCGGACAGTCCCCACTGAAGCTTTCTTT. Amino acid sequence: CASGRRTVPTEAFF.

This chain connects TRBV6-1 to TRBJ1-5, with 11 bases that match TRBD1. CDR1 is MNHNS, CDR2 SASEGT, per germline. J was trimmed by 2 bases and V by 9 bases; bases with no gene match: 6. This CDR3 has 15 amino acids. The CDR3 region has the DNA TGTGCCAGTAGGGACAGGGGGTTAGGCAATCAGCCCCAGCATTTT. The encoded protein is CASRDRGLGNQPQHF.

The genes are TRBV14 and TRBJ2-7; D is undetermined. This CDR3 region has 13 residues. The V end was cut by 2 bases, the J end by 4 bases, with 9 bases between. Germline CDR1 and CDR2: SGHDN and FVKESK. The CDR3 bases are TGTGCCAGCAGCCAACTTTCCAGGTACGAGCAGTACTTC. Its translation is CASSQLSRYEQYF.

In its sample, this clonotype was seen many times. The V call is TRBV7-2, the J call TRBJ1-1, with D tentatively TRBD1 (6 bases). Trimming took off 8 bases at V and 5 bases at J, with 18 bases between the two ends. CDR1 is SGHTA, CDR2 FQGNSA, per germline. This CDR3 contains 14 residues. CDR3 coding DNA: TGTGCCAGCGAAAAGGAAGGGGGTCTTACTGAAGCTTTCTTT. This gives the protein CASEKEGGLTEAFF.

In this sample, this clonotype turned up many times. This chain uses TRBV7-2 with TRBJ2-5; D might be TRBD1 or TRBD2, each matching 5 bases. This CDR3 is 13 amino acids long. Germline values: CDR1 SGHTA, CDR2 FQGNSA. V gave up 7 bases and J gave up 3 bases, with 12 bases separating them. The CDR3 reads CASNSGREETQYF. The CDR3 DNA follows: TGTGCCAGCAACTCGGGGCGAGAAGAGACCCAGTACTTC.

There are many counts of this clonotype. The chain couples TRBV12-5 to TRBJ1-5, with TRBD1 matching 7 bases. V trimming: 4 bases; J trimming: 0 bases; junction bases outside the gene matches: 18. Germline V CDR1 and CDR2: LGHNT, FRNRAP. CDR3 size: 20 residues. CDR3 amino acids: CASGSDEYGTERYSNQPQHF. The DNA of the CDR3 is TGTGCTAGTGGTTCCGACGAATACGGGACAGAAAGATATAGCAATCAGCCCCAGCATTTT.